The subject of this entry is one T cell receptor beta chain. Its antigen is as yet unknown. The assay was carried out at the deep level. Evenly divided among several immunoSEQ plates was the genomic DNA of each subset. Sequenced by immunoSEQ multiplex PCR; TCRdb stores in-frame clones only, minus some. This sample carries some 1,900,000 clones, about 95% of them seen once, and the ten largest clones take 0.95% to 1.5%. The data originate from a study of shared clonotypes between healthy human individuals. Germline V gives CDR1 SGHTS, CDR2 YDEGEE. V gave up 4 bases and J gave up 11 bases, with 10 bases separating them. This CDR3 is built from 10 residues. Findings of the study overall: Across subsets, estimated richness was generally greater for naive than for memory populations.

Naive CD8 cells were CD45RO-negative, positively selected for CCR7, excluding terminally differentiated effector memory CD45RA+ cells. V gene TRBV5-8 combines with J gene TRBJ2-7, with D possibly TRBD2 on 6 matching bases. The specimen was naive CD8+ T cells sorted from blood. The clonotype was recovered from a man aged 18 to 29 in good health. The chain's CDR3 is CASSPTGEYF. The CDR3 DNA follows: TGTGCCAGCAGCCCGACGGGGGAGTACTTC.